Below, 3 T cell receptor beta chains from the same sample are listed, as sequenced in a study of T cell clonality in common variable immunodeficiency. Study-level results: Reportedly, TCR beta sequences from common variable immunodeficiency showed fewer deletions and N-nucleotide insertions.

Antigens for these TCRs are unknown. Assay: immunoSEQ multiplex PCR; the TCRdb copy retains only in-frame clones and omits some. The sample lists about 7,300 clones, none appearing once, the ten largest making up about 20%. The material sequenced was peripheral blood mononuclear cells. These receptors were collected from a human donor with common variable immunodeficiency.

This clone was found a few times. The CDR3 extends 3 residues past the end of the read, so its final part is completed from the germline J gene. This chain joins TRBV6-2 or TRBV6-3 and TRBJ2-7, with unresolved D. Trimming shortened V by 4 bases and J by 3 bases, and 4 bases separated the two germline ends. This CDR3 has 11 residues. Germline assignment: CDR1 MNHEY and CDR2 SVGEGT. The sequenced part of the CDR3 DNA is TGTGCCAGCAGTTTCTTCTACGAG. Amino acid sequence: CASSFFYE. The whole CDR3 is CASSFFYEQYF.

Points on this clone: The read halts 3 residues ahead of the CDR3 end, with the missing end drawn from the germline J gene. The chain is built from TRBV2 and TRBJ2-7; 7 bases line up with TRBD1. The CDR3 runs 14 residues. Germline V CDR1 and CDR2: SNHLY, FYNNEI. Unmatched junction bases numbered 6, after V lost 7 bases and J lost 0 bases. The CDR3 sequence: CASIRDSNSYEQYF. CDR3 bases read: TGTGCCAGCATACGGGACAGCAACTCCTACGAG.

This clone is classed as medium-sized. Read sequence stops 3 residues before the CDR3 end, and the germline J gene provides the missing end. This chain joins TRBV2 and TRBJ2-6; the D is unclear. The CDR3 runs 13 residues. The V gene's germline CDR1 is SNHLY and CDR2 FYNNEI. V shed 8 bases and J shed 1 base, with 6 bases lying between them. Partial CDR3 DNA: TGTGCCAGCCTCAGGTCTGGGGCCAACGTC. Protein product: CASLRSGANV. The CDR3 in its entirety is CASLRSGANVLTF.